This T cell receptor (beta chain) comes out of a study of persistence of HIV-infected CD4 T cells. With regard to this clone: Its antigen is not known.

An overlapping HIV-1 Gag peptide pool stimulated these cells at 1 ug/peptide/mL. CD4+ T cells upregulating both CD40 ligand and CD69 were sorted as responding cells. The libraries were made with immunoSEQ version 4 in survey mode. The table came from immunoSEQ multiplex PCR; TCRdb's copy has only in-frame clones and leaves some out. The data contain some 9,200 clones, about four fifths of them seen just once; the ten biggest clones take up 1.5% to 2%. This CDR3 comprises 15 residues. V shed 5 bases and J shed 0 bases, with 13 bases lying between them. Germline CDR1 is SGHTA and CDR2 is FQGNSA. The source of this sequence is an adult woman with HIV who was CMV-seropositive. The chain has TRBV7-2 and TRBJ1-1; possible D gene TRBD1, 5 bases. Sample: CD4+ T cells sorted from PBMCs after roughly 20-hour stimulation, taken from a patient who received antiretroviral therapy. The CDR3 coding sequence is TGTGCCAGCAGCCAGCAGGGAGTCTTGAACACTGAAGCTTTCTTT. It encodes CASSQQGVLNTEAFF.